Below are 30 T cell receptor beta chains sequenced from a single sample in a study of identical twins. TCRdb ran MiXCR on the 5' RACE reads and lists one entry per CDR3 protein. The profile shows hundreds of thousands of distinct CDR3 sequences, approximately 13% of them singletons. This same sample was also part of a study on yellow fever vaccine responses in identical twins.

Material for sequencing was CD8+ T cells sorted from blood. These receptor sequences come from a young woman in good health.

The chain employs TRBV5-5 and TRBJ2-3, with 8 bases fitting TRBD2. The CDR3 has 16 residues. Germline CDR1 and CDR2: SGHKS and YYEKEE (reference sequence). V dropped 0 bases and J dropped 3; count of bases not matched to a gene: 6. CDR3 region: CASSLVSGAVTDTQYF. The CDR3 DNA is TGTGCCAGCAGCTTGGTTAGCGGGGCCGTAACAGATACGCAGTATTTT.

V gene TRBV11-3 combines with J gene TRBJ2-5; 9 bases are a match to TRBD1. Trimming removed 1 base from V and 4 bases from J; junction bases left unmatched: 10. The CDR3 length is 17 residues. Germline CDR1 and CDR2: SGHNT and YENEEA. The CDR3 region is CASSLGYGTGFGETQYF. The CDR3 DNA reads as TGTGCCAGCAGCTTAGGCTACGGGACAGGGTTTGGAGAGACCCAGTACTTC.

The chain has TRBV5-4 and TRBJ2-2; D perhaps matches TRBD2 (5 bases). Germline values: CDR1 SGHNT, CDR2 YYREEE (reference sequence). The CDR3 sequence is 16 residues long. V lost 3 bases to trimming and J lost 0 bases, with 12 bases between them. CDR3 amino acids: CASSSGMASNTGELFF. The CDR3 bases are TGTGCCAGCAGCTCGGGGATGGCTTCGAACACCGGGGAGCTGTTTTTT.

The CDR3 reads CSVLVSLDSGNTIYF. Written as DNA, the CDR3 is TGCAGTGTTCTGGTTAGTCTAGACTCTGGAAACACCATATATTTT. The V gene is TRBV20-1, the J gene TRBJ1-3; no clear D. The CDR3 totals 15 residues. Germline CDR1 is DFQATT and CDR2 is SNEGSKA (reference sequence). V shed 7 bases and J shed 0 bases, with 16 bases lying between them.

There are many counts of this clonotype. The chain couples TRBV5-5 to TRBJ2-1, with 8 bases matching TRBD1. The junction had 6 bases not matched to a gene; V was cut back by 4 bases and J by 6 bases. The CDR3 sequence is 14 residues long. CDR1 is SGHKS, CDR2 YYEKEE, per germline (reference sequence). Written as DNA, the CDR3 is TGTGCCAGCAGCGAACACAGGGGGGTCAATGAGCAGTTCTTC. Residues: CASSEHRGVNEQFF.

This clonotype has at least ten counts. V gene TRBV3-1 combines with J gene TRBJ1-1; TRBD1 is a possible D gene (5 bases). V lost 0 bases to trimming and J lost 3 bases, with 17 bases between them. CDR1 is LGHDT, CDR2 YNNKEL, per germline (reference sequence). The CDR3 loop spans 17 amino acids. CDR3 nucleotides: TGTGCCAGCAGCCAAGATGTTGCGCAGGTGGGGGACACTGAAGCTTTCTTT. Its translation: CASSQDVAQVGDTEAFF.

This clonotype has ten or more counts. The gene calls are TRBV12-3 or TRBV12-4 and TRBJ2-2; D ambiguous. V lost 8 bases to trimming and J lost 3 bases, with 10 bases between them. This CDR3 spans 13 amino acids. The CDR3 spells CASSSLHTGELFF. The CDR3 DNA sequence: TGTGCCAGCTCCAGCCTACACACCGGGGAGCTGTTTTTT.

V is TRBV7-9 and J is TRBJ2-1; 9 nucleotides line up with TRBD2. With 5 bases clipped from V and 10 bases from J, the junction kept 3 bases outside the gene matches. The CDR3 length is 12 residues. Germline V gene lookup returns CDR1 SEHNR and CDR2 FQNEAQ (reference sequence). The CDR3 protein is CASSVTSGEQFF. In nucleotides, the CDR3 is TGTGCCAGCAGCGTAACTAGCGGGGAGCAGTTCTTC.

This clonotype was picked up a small number of times. This chain links TRBV7-9 with TRBJ2-5; TRBD2 matches at 7 bases. V gave up 8 bases and J gave up 4 bases; unmatched junction bases: 7. This CDR3 contains 13 residues. Looked up from germline, CDR1 is SEHNR and CDR2 is FQNEAQ (reference sequence). The CDR3 protein is CASGLAVIETQYF. The CDR3, as DNA: TGTGCCAGCGGTCTAGCGGTTATAGAGACCCAGTACTTC.

The genes are TRBV9 and TRBJ2-2, with D perhaps matching TRBD2 (5 bases). V was cut by 2 bases and J by 0 bases, with 8 bases left in between. The germline V gene has CDR1 SGDLS and CDR2 YYNGEE. CDR3 size: 15 residues. The CDR3 spells CASSVTGTNTGELFF. The DNA of the CDR3 is TGTGCCAGCAGCGTTACGGGGACGAACACCGGGGAGCTGTTTTTT.

This clonotype was picked up a small number of times. The V gene is TRBV5-5, the J gene TRBJ2-7, with D tentatively TRBD2 (7 bases). Trimming cost V 10 bases and J 5 bases, with 22 bases left between them. Per germline, CDR1 SGHKS and CDR2 YYEKEE (reference sequence). CDR3 length equals 14 residues. CDR3 nucleotide sequence: TGTGCCCTGCGTAGTAGGGGGGGAGACGACGAGCAGTACGTC. As protein: CALRSRGGDDEQYV.

V is TRBV20-1 and J is TRBJ1-2; perhaps TRBD1 as D (6 bases). CDR1 is DFQATT, CDR2 SNEGSKA, per germline (reference sequence). The CDR3 length is 15 residues. The V and J ends lost 7 bases and 2 bases respectively, with 20 bases between them. The CDR3 region is CSVANIEGQNYGYTF. For the CDR3, the DNA is TGCAGTGTCGCGAATATCGAGGGACAAAACTATGGCTACACCTTC.

This clonotype has more than one count but fewer than ten. The V call is TRBV7-9, the J call TRBJ2-1; D gene ambiguous. V dropped 2 bases and J dropped 7 bases, with 9 bases sitting between them. Per the germline V gene, CDR1 is SEHNR and CDR2 is FQNEAQ (reference sequence). This CDR3 has 13 amino acids. The CDR3 coding sequence is TGTGCCAGCAGCTTAAGCGCATGGAATGAGCAGTTCTTC. Its translation: CASSLSAWNEQFF.

This clonotype was counted many times. The CDR3 spells CASSPGPGGDSETQYF. The CDR3 DNA follows: TGTGCCAGCAGTCCCGGACCGGGGGGTGACTCAGAGACCCAGTACTTC. The chain couples TRBV27 to TRBJ2-5, with TRBD2 matching over 7 bases. This CDR3 has 16 amino acids. Germline V gives CDR1 MNHEY, CDR2 SMNVEV (reference sequence). The V segment lost 5 bases and the J segment 4 bases; nucleotides outside the gene matches: 13.

As DNA, the CDR3 is TGTGCCAGCAGTGATTACAGGGCTGGGGCCAACGTCCTGACTTTC. Translated: CASSDYRAGANVLTF. The rearrangement joins TRBV25-1 to TRBJ2-6; a weak D match, TRBD1 (6 bases). The CDR3 covers 15 residues. Trimming left V 3 bases short and J 2 bases short, with 8 bases between. Germline CDR1 MGHDK, CDR2 SYGVNS.

CDR3 sequence (DNA): TGTGCCAGCAGCCCACCAGCGCCAGAGCAGTTCTTC. Residues: CASSPPAPEQFF. This rearrangement joins TRBV7-2 to TRBJ2-1; no clear D. From germline, CDR1 is SGHTA and CDR2 FQGNSA. Trimming shortened V by 5 bases and J by 10 bases, and 12 bases separated the two germline ends. The CDR3 length is 12 residues.

The rearrangement links TRBV7-6 to TRBJ2-1; maybe TRBD2 (7 bases). The CDR3 loop spans 16 amino acids. In germline, CDR1 is SGHVS, CDR2 FNYEAQ. The V end lost 1 base, the J end lost 1 base, and 11 bases lay between the germline ends. CDR3 in DNA: TGTGCCAGCAGCTTAGAGGGGGGGCCATCCTACAATGAGCAGTTCTTC. Translated: CASSLEGGPSYNEQFF.

This clonotype has just a few counts. CDR3 in DNA: TGCGCCAGCAGCTTGGAGGACAGGTCCTACAATGAGCAGTTCTTC. Protein: CASSLEDRSYNEQFF. V is TRBV5-1 and J is TRBJ2-1; TRBD1 matches at 7 bases. The CDR3 sequence is 15 residues long. Germline assignment: CDR1 SGHRS and CDR2 YFSETQ. V lost 0 bases, J lost 1 base, and 1 base stayed unmatched.

This clonotype turned up a few times. The V gene is TRBV7-7, the J gene TRBJ2-2; 7 nucleotides match TRBD1. Trimming at V came to 5 bases and at J to 4 bases, leaving 10 bases not matched to a gene. Germline CDR1 reads SSHAT; CDR2 reads FNYEAQ (reference sequence). This CDR3 comprises 16 residues. In DNA, the CDR3 is TGTGCCAGCAGCCCAGTGGGGACAGTTACCACCGGGGAGCTGTTTTTT. This sequence encodes CASSPVGTVTTGELFF.

The chain joins TRBV6-1 to TRBJ2-7, with D tentatively TRBD2 (5 bases). Germline loops: CDR1 MNHNS, CDR2 SASEGT. V lost 5 bases and J lost 3, with 11 bases in between. This CDR3 has 13 residues. The CDR3 DNA reads TGTGCCAGCAGTCCCCTCGGGAACTACGAGCAGTACTTC. It is translated as CASSPLGNYEQYF.

This chain links TRBV18 with TRBJ2-1, with TRBD1 as a possible D gene (5 bases). Germline V gene data show CDR1 as KGHSH and CDR2 as LQKENI. Trimming stripped 4 bases from V and 3 bases from J, with 19 bases between. The CDR3 contains 17 residues. The DNA for the CDR3 is TGTGCCAGCTCACAGCAGGGTGCCCAGACAGTCTACAATGAGCAGTTCTTC. Protein sequence: CASSQQGAQTVYNEQFF.

The chain recombines TRBV6-1 with TRBJ2-7, with 7 nucleotides matching TRBD2. The trim removed 3 bases at V and 6 bases at J, leaving 17 bases unmatched. CDR1 MNHNS and CDR2 SASEGT come from the germline V gene. This CDR3 contains 17 residues. CDR3 in DNA: TGTGCCAGCAGTGATAGGGACTACCCACACCCCCAGTCCGAGCAGTACTTC. Translation: CASSDRDYPHPQSEQYF.

The chain uses TRBV27 and TRBJ2-7; no definite D call. V lost 0 bases to trimming and J lost 4 bases, with 13 bases between them. CDR1 is MNHEY, CDR2 SMNVEV, per germline (reference sequence). The CDR3 is 15 amino acids. CDR3 in DNA: TGTGCCAGCAGTTTATCCTCCCGGGTATCATACGAGCAGTACTTC. Translated: CASSLSSRVSYEQYF.

This clonotype showed up just a few times. V usage is TRBV13 and J usage is TRBJ2-1, with D maybe TRBD1 (6 bases). Germline CDR1 PRHDT, CDR2 FYEKMQ (reference sequence). The CDR3 consists of 13 residues. The V end lost 6 bases, the J end lost 6 bases, and 12 bases lay between the germline ends. CDR3 coding DNA: TGTGCCAGCAGGGAAGCAGGGGTCAATGAGCAGTTCTTC. Translation gives CASREAGVNEQFF.

This clonotype was detected many times. V is TRBV5-1 and J is TRBJ2-7, with 7 bases matching TRBD1. Germline-derived CDR1 and CDR2 are SGHRS and YFSETQ. The CDR3 has 14 amino acids. The trim removed 3 bases at V and 2 bases at J, leaving 5 bases unmatched. CDR3 sequence reads: CASSSYRGTYEQYF. CDR3 coding DNA: TGCGCCAGCAGCTCATACAGGGGTACCTACGAGCAGTACTTC.

This clonotype showed up just a few times. The chain uses TRBV2 and TRBJ2-7; 10 nucleotides line up with TRBD1. The V gene's germline CDR1 is SNHLY and CDR2 FYNNEI. V shed 1 base and J 4 bases; nucleotides not matched to a gene: 4. The CDR3 covers 15 residues. The CDR3 loop reads CASSEGGDRGYEQYV. In nucleotides, the CDR3 is TGTGCCAGCAGTGAAGGGGGGGACAGGGGATACGAGCAGTACGTC.

The gene calls are TRBV20-1 and TRBJ2-1; 11 bases are a match to TRBD2. With 5 bases clipped from V and 6 bases from J, the junction kept 9 bases outside the gene matches. Germline V CDR1 and CDR2: DFQATT, SNEGSKA (reference sequence). CDR3 size: 15 residues. For the CDR3, the DNA is TGCAGTGCTTTAGCCGGGACTAGCGGTACCAATGAGCAGTTCTTC. This sequence encodes CSALAGTSGTNEQFF.

The chain couples TRBV10-3 to TRBJ1-2; D call uncertain. Trimming took 8 bases from V and 0 from J, leaving 7 bases between them. This CDR3 region has 12 residues. Germline loops: CDR1 ENHRY, CDR2 SYGVKD. CDR3 residues: CAIADPNYGYTF. DNA of the CDR3: TGTGCCATCGCCGACCCTAACTATGGCTACACCTTC.

The rearrangement uses TRBV29-1 and TRBJ2-5; no definite D call. Trimming removed 1 base from V and 3 bases from J, with 9 bases in between. The germline V gene has CDR1 SQVTM and CDR2 ANQGSEA. The CDR3 loop spans 13 amino acids. CDR3 sequence: CSVEVSGEETQYF. The DNA for the CDR3 is TGCAGCGTTGAAGTGTCAGGAGAAGAGACCCAGTACTTC.

The V call is TRBV10-1, the J call TRBJ1-1; a possible D gene is TRBD1 (6 bases). Germline CDR1 WNHNN, CDR2 SYGVQD (reference sequence). CDR3 length: 15 residues. V was trimmed by 5 bases and J by 5 bases, leaving 18 bases between them. The CDR3 DNA reads TGCGCCAGCAGTAAAGAAGGGGGGGCGCGAACTGAAGCTTTCTTT. Translation: CASSKEGGARTEAFF.